This entry lists 4 T cell receptor beta chains sequenced from one sample in a study of blood T cell repertoires in COVID-19. Some clones are missing from TCRdb's copy, which holds only in-frame ones; the method was immunoSEQ multiplex PCR. The profile covers 150,000 to 200,000 clones, with 89% appearing a single time and about 2.2% taken by the ten largest. The sequenced material came from PBMCs or T cells enriched from blood (not recorded which). The source of these receptors is a woman in her 40s with acute COVID-19.

The J gene is TRBJ2-3, the V gene TRBV19; D uncertain. The CDR3 is 20 amino acids. Per the germline V gene, CDR1 is LNHDA and CDR2 is SQIVND (reference sequence). V dropped 6 bases and J dropped 0 bases, with 28 bases sitting between them. The CDR3 loop is CASSKSGPDPPLTSTDTQYF. The CDR3 DNA reads as TGTGCCAGTAGCAAATCGGGTCCCGACCCGCCCCTGACTAGCACAGATACGCAGTATTTT.

V is TRBV7-2 and J is TRBJ2-1; D may be TRBD2 (6 bases). This CDR3 region has 15 residues. Germline V gene lookup returns CDR1 SGHTA and CDR2 FQGNSA. The germline V and J ends were trimmed by 5 bases and 1 base, with 12 bases remaining between them. The CDR3 DNA sequence: TGTGCCAGCAGCCCTGGGGGAGGTTCCTACAATGAGCAGTTCTTC. This codes for CASSPGGGSYNEQFF.

The rearrangement joins TRBV5-6 to TRBJ2-7; tentatively, D is TRBD1 (6 bases). This CDR3 contains 13 residues. CDR1 is SGHDT and CDR2 is YYEEEE in the germline V gene. The V and J ends lost 0 bases and 2 bases respectively, with 6 bases between them. The CDR3 is CASSLGGPYEQYF. CDR3 coding DNA: TGTGCCAGCAGCTTGGGGGGGCCCTACGAGCAGTACTTC.

V usage is TRBV29-1 and J usage is TRBJ1-5; D remains unclear. The CDR3 runs to 13 residues. Germline CDR1 and CDR2: SQVTM and ANQGSEA. Trimming shortened V by 4 bases and J by 3 bases, and 10 bases separated the two germline ends. Here the CDR3 DNA reads TGCAGCGTTGTTCCCGGGTCCAATCAGCCCCAGCATTTT. Protein product: CSVVPGSNQPQHF.